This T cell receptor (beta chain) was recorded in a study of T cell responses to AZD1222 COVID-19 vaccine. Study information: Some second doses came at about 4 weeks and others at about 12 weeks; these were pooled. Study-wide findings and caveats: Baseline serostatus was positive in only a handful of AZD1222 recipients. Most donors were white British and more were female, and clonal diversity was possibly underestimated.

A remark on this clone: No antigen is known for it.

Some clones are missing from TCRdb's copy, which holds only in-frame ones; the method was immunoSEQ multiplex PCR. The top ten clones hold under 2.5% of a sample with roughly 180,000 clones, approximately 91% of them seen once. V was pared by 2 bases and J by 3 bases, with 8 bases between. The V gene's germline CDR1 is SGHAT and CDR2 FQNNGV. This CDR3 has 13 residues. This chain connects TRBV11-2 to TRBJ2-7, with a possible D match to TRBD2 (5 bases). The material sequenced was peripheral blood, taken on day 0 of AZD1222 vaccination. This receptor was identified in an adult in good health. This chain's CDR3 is CASSLLRVYEQYF. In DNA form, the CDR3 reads TGTGCCAGCAGCTTATTGAGGGTCTACGAGCAGTACTTC. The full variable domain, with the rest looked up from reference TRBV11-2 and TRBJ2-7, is EAGVAQSPRYKIIEKRQSVAFWCNPISGHATLYWYQQILGQGPKLLIQFQNNGVVDDSQLPKDRFSAERLKGVDSTLKIQPAKLEDSAVYLCASSLLRVYEQYFGPGTRLTVT.